A single TCR beta chain is shown here with its context. Which antigen it targets is not known. Per-nucleotide qualities are absent, and no much larger clonotype sits a single base away. Each collaborating institution followed its own protocols to collect whole blood in K2EDTA tubes. Collaborator samples were shipped for TCRbeta analysis as frozen whole blood, isolated PBMCs, or DNA extracted from either sample type. The data originate from a study of blood T cell repertoires in COVID-19 (dated by TCRdb to between 2020 and 2021). The study in broad terms: The collaborator samples originated in the United States, Italy and Spain and spanned the acute and convalescent phases of COVID-19. Samples were obtained from the ongoing ImmuneRACE study (first 160 participants) and from over a thousand subjects provided by 6 global collaborators. Subjects who had been exposed to COVID-19, were actively infected with it, or had recovered from it provided the deeply sampled blood TCRbeta repertoires that made up the dataset. A de-identified subject ID, COVID-19 status, age in years and sex were almost always included in the sample metadata. A freely available public database, intended as a resource for researchers studying the immune response to SARS-CoV-2, is where the repertoires were released. Where HLA class I and class II types were available, the types were taken from metadata supplied by the sample provider, not from assay-based typing. The prospective study material was composed of cDNA or gDNA derived from T cells, B-cell-depleted T cells, or PBMCs.

TCRbeta CDR3 regions were amplified from genomic DNA using the immunoSEQ Assay, a bias-controlled multiplex PCR. Per the source publication's procedure: The number of nucleated cells in each sample was estimated from the amplification of reference gene primers within the assay. To quantify the absolute abundance of each unique TCRbeta CDR3 rearrangement, sequence reads were collapsed and filtered. For each sample, productive Simpson clonality was calculated as the square root of Simpson's diversity index over productive rearrangements. The clones in this table, taken by TCRdb from immuneACCESS, are in-frame only. Not every clone is retained; where verified, under half of the shortfall comes from an unresolved V gene, and the cause of the rest is unknown. D and trimming were read from the DNA, whereas the V and J calls and clone size are those reported in that table. The sample has about 200,000 clones on record, approximately 90% of them singletons. Roughly 4.7% of the sample is in the top ten clones.

On the study overall, not on this receptor specifically: The quantity of clinical and demographic metadata differed by source and by participant and was supplied without curation.

The receptor's source is a human donor in a cohort sampled during active COVID-19. Sequencing was done on a sample of peripheral blood.

The sequenced DNA: TGTGCCAGCAGACCGGGACAGGGTGGCTACACCTTC. This yields the protein CASRPGQGGYTF. The chain employs TRBV27 and TRBJ1-2, with 9 central nucleotides matching TRBD1. From V the trimming removes 6 bases and from J it removes 7 bases, while the gene matches leave 3 bases of the junction unaccounted for. The germline V gene encodes CDR1 MNHEY and CDR2 SMNVEV (reference sequence). Measured from the cysteine to the phenylalanine, the CDR3 is 12 residues long. Here the CDR3 DNA is all that survives: 36 bases in frame from base 1.